Detailed here is one T cell receptor beta chain. This clone was recorded only once. What this receptor recognizes is not known. There are no base qualities to consult, and no much larger clone falls within one base. Cut back by 0 bases and 7 bases, the V and J ends lie 13 bases apart. Taken from cysteine to phenylalanine, the CDR3 has 15 residues. This entry keeps only the CDR3 DNA: 45 bases, framed from base 1. The germline V gene sets CDR1 to ENHRY and CDR2 to SYGVKD. TCRbeta CDR3 regions were amplified from genomic DNA using the immunoSEQ Assay, a bias-controlled multiplex PCR. Per the source publication's procedure: The number of nucleated cells in each sample was estimated by amplification of reference gene primers within the assay. Sequence reads were collapsed and filtered to measure the absolute abundance of every unique TCRbeta CDR3 rearrangement. Productive Simpson clonality was computed per sample as the square root of Simpson's diversity index over productive rearrangements. TCRdb mirrors the immuneACCESS table, restricted to in-frame sequences. Some clones are absent from its copies; in checked studies, under half trace to an unresolved V gene, and the reason for the others is unknown. Clonal size and the V and J genes are those of that table, whereas D and trimming came from the DNA. A total of some 300,000 clones appear in this sample, 85% to 90% of them only once. The top ten clonotypes cover just under 6.5% of the sample.

The sample is drawn from a study of blood T cell repertoires in COVID-19 (dated by TCRdb to between 2020 and 2021). In the study overall: Collaborator samples came from the United States, Italy and Spain and covered acute and convalescent phases of COVID-19. The prospective study material was composed of cDNA or gDNA derived from T cells, B-cell-depleted T cells, or PBMCs. Subjects who had been exposed to COVID-19, were actively infected with it, or had recovered from it provided the deeply sampled blood TCRbeta repertoires that made up the dataset. The repertoires were made available in a free public database intended to serve as a resource for research on the immune response to SARS-CoV-2. The samples were drawn from two sources: the first 160 participants of the ongoing ImmuneRACE study, and 1,200 or so subjects contributed by 6 global collaborators. Sample metadata almost always included a de-identified subject ID, COVID-19 status, age in years and sex. Where available, HLA class I and class II types were obtained from metadata supplied by the sample provider rather than from assay-based typing. General conclusions and limits of the study: Clinical and demographic metadata were provided uncurated, with the amount varying by source and participant.

One collaborating source in Seattle enrolled patients while the patients were actively infected and followed the patients over time throughout the course of disease. Each collaborating institution followed its own protocols to collect whole blood in K2EDTA tubes. For TCRbeta analysis, collaborators shipped samples as frozen whole blood, isolated PBMCs, or DNA extracted from either of those sample types. Material: peripheral blood. This sequence originates from a woman between 45 and 65 years old with COVID-19, enrolled during active disease. Recombination joined TRBV10-3 with TRBJ2-1; the best D guess is TRBD2, with 6 bases matching. The encoded CDR3 is CAISESSGVWNEQFF. The DNA sequence is as follows: TGTGCCATCAGTGAGTCATCGGGAGTGTGGAATGAGCAGTTCTTC.